These 29 T cell receptor beta chains were all obtained from the same sample, sequenced in a study of T cells in Graves' hyperthyroidism and ophthalmopathy. Amplification yielded TCR beta CDR3 regions, with RNA transcripts as the source. The HTBI primer set was used in a first-round RT-PCR of the TCR CDR3. In TCRdb, the multiplex PCR reads were re-called with MiXCR into one record per CDR3 protein. The sample lists more than 300,000 distinct CDR3 sequences, roughly 13% seen once, with 9.2% in the top ten. Source material: blood. These TCRs come from a woman aged 18-29 years with Graves' hyperthyroidism.

This clonotype was seen only a few times. The J gene is TRBJ1-1, the V gene TRBV9; 10 bases agree with TRBD1. The CDR3 length is 16 residues. Germline trimming cut 4 bases from V and 5 bases from J; bases unmatched to any gene: 11. The germline gives CDR1 SGDLS, CDR2 YYNGEE. CDR3 loop: CASSLPGQGRETEAFF. The CDR3 DNA follows: TGTGCCAGCAGCCTCCCGGGACAGGGGCGGGAGACTGAAGCTTTCTTT.

This clonotype was observed a few times. This chain joins TRBV2 and TRBJ2-7; 7 positions match TRBD1. The ends lost 6 bases at V and 1 base at J; junction bases unmatched: 9. Per the germline V gene, CDR1 is SNHLY and CDR2 is FYNNEI. The CDR3 is made up of 15 amino acids. Here the CDR3 reads CASSNQGQPSYEQYF. CDR3 coding DNA: TGTGCCAGCAGCAATCAGGGACAGCCGTCCTACGAGCAGTACTTC.

Many counts were recorded for this clonotype. The genes are TRBV27 and TRBJ2-1, with 15 nucleotides matching TRBD2. With V trimmed by 5 bases and J by 4 bases, 6 bases remained unmatched. Per germline, CDR1 MNHEY and CDR2 SMNVEV (reference sequence). The CDR3 is 17 amino acids. The CDR3 DNA reads as TGTGCCAGCAGTCCCGGGACTAGCGGGAGGAATTACAATGAGCAGTTCTTC. Its translation: CASSPGTSGRNYNEQFF.

CDR3 sequence reads: CASSVSRWFGDEAFF. DNA of the CDR3: TGTGCCAGCAGCGTTTCCCGGTGGTTTGGTGATGAAGCTTTCTTT. The genes are TRBV9 and TRBJ1-1; D uncertain. The V and J ends lost 2 bases and 7 bases respectively, with 18 bases between them. CDR1 is SGDLS and CDR2 is YYNGEE in the germline V gene. The CDR3 extends over 15 amino acids.

The chain is built from TRBV12-3 or TRBV12-4 and TRBJ2-7; tentatively, D is TRBD2 (5 bases). The V end was cut by 5 bases, the J end by 4 bases, with 15 bases between. The CDR3 spans 14 residues. DNA of the CDR3: TGTGCCAGCAGTCCGGGATCCCAGTGGTACGAGCAGTACTTC. Translated, it gives CASSPGSQWYEQYF.

The table lists this clonotype with many counts. CDR3 coding DNA: TGTGCCAGCAGCCTGAGCCGGACAGCTCAAGTCTACGAGCAGTACTTC. Translation gives CASSLSRTAQVYEQYF. This chain joins TRBV6-2 or TRBV6-3 and TRBJ2-7, with D possibly matching TRBD1 (6 bases). CDR1 and CDR2 (germline): MNHEY, SVGEGT. The CDR3 totals 16 residues. Trimming left V 6 bases short and J 3 bases short, with 21 bases between.

This clonotype came up many times. The chain has TRBV30 and TRBJ2-5, with 8 bases identical to TRBD2. Germline loops: CDR1 GTSNPN, CDR2 SVGIG (reference sequence). Trimming at V came to 4 bases and at J to 4 bases, leaving 5 bases not matched to a gene. The length of the CDR3 is 13 residues. CDR3 sequence: CAWTAGAGETQYF. The CDR3 DNA reads as TGTGCCTGGACAGCGGGAGCGGGAGAGACCCAGTACTTC.

This clonotype was picked up a small number of times. The genes are TRBV7-3 and TRBJ1-2; TRBD1 matches at 7 bases. CDR1 and CDR2 (germline): SGHTA, FQGTGA. The CDR3 sequence is 20 residues long. With 5 bases clipped from V and 7 bases from J, the junction kept 28 bases outside the gene matches. In nucleotides, the CDR3 is TGTGCCAGCAGCGAAGACCCGACAGGGTTTGCCGGGACAGAAGGTGGTGGCTACACCTTC. Its translation is CASSEDPTGFAGTEGGGYTF.

This clonotype has at least ten counts. V gene TRBV2 combines with J gene TRBJ2-3; 13 nucleotides align to TRBD2. There are 17 residues in the CDR3. J gave up 2 bases and V 6 bases, and 8 bases lay outside the gene matches. The germline CDR1 and CDR2 sequences are SNHLY and FYNNEI. DNA for the CDR3: TGTGCCAGCAGGGGGGGCGGACTAGCGGGAGACACAGATACGCAGTATTTT. Translation: CASRGGGLAGDTDTQYF.

This clonotype was seen only a few times. Possible read error: a much larger clone is one base away. This CDR3 fails to terminate in the conserved phenylalanine or tryptophan, so it likely reflects a read error. The rearrangement uses TRBV28 and TRBJ1-5; possible D gene TRBD1, 6 bases. Germline V gene sequence: CDR1 MDHEN, CDR2 SYDVKM. Trimming stripped 6 bases from V and 2 bases from J, with 17 bases between. The CDR3 has 16 amino acids. The CDR3 DNA sequence: TGTGCCAGCAGAGAAAGACAGGAAAGCGGCAATCAGCCCCAGCATCTT. Its translation is CASRERQESGNQPQHL.

Ten or more counts support this clonotype. The V and J genes are TRBV20-1 and TRBJ1-4, with a possible D match to TRBD1 (5 bases). V gave up 0 bases and J gave up 6 bases, with 11 bases separating them. CDR1 and CDR2 (germline): DFQATT, SNEGSKA (reference sequence). The CDR3 has 14 residues. The CDR3 bases are TGCAGTGCTAGAGATTGGAGAGGGGATGAAAAACTGTTTTTT. It codes for CSARDWRGDEKLFF.

This clonotype was recorded many times. The chain joins TRBV7-3 to TRBJ2-7; 8 bases align to TRBD1. CDR3 length equals 16 residues. Germline V CDR1 and CDR2: SGHTA, FQGTGA. The ends lost 0 bases at V and 7 bases at J; junction bases unmatched: 11. CDR3 coding DNA: TGTGCCAGCAGCTTAACTCCAGGGGGCTTACTGGAGGAGCAGTACTTC. This sequence encodes CASSLTPGGLLEEQYF.

This clonotype was seen repeatedly, ten times or more. The CDR3 reads CAISERNEQFF. In DNA form, the CDR3 reads TGTGCCATCAGTGAGAGGAATGAGCAGTTCTTC. The chain uses TRBV10-3 and TRBJ2-1; D ambiguous. This CDR3 contains 11 residues. Trimming stripped 2 bases from V and 7 bases from J, with 3 bases between. In germline, CDR1 is ENHRY, CDR2 SYGVKD.

This clonotype appeared many times. The J gene is TRBJ1-1, the V gene TRBV5-1; D is uncertain. The CDR3 has 13 amino acids. Germline-derived CDR1 and CDR2 are SGHRS and YFSETQ. Trimming took 3 bases from V and 5 from J, leaving 11 bases between them. The CDR3 nucleotides are TGCGCCAGCAGCTCAGAATCAAGGACTGAAGCTTTCTTT. The encoded protein is CASSSESRTEAFF.

This clonotype was seen many times. The chain joins TRBV18 to TRBJ2-1; D call uncertain. This CDR3 contains 16 residues. The V and J ends lost 1 base and 4 bases respectively, with 14 bases between them. Germline CDR1 KGHSH, CDR2 LQKENI. The chain's CDR3 is CASSPRAPTIYNEQFF. The CDR3 DNA follows: TGTGCCAGCTCACCACGCGCACCGACCATTTACAATGAGCAGTTCTTC. The full variable domain, with the rest looked up from reference TRBV18 and TRBJ2-1, is NAGVMQNPRHLVRRRGQEARLRCSPMKGHSHVYWYRQLPEEGLKFMVYLQKENIIDESGMPKERFSAEFPKEGPSILRIQQVVRGDSAAYFCASSPRAPTIYNEQFFGPGTRLTVL.

In this sample, this clonotype turned up many times. This sequence joins TRBV28 and TRBJ2-7, with 7 bases aligning to TRBD2. This CDR3 contains 15 residues. After removal of 3 bases from V and 2 bases from J, the junction contained 7 bases not matched to a gene. The germline V gene has CDR1 MDHEN and CDR2 SYDVKM. The CDR3 DNA sequence: TGTGCCAGCAGTTTGGGGGGGTCCGAAACCTACGAGCAGTACTTC. Amino acid sequence: CASSLGGSETYEQYF.

This clonotype was seen ten or more times. This rearrangement joins TRBV10-3 to TRBJ1-1, with D unclear. Germline V CDR1 and CDR2: ENHRY, SYGVKD. The germline V and J ends were trimmed by 10 bases and 1 base, with 7 bases remaining between them. This CDR3 contains 11 residues. CDR3: CATLSNTEAFF. The CDR3 nucleotides are TGTGCCACCCTGTCGAACACTGAAGCTTTCTTT.

This clonotype was counted at least ten times. The V call is TRBV28, the J call TRBJ1-5; maybe TRBD1 (6 bases). The CDR3 has 16 amino acids. CDR1 MDHEN and CDR2 SYDVKM come from the germline V gene. The ends were cut back, 6 bases at V and 4 bases at J, with 19 bases in the middle. The CDR3 DNA reads as TGTGCCAGCAGCGACAGGAAAATGGGTCTAAATCAGCCCCAGCATTTT. The encoded protein is CASSDRKMGLNQPQHF.

This clonotype was recorded a few times. The chain is built from TRBV7-6 and TRBJ2-5, with 10 nucleotides matching TRBD2. The CDR3 is made up of 15 amino acids. Germline lookup yields CDR1 SGHVS and CDR2 FNYEAQ. V gave up 8 bases and J gave up 2 bases; unmatched junction bases: 8. The CDR3 region is CASVHPTSGQETQYF. The CDR3 nucleotides are TGTGCCAGCGTACATCCGACTAGCGGGCAAGAGACCCAGTACTTC.

This chain links TRBV29-1 with TRBJ1-2, with TRBD1 identical over 9 bases. The CDR3 is 13 residues long. Germline V gene data show CDR1 as SQVTM and CDR2 as ANQGSEA. Trimming took 6 bases from V and 4 from J; bases not matched to a gene: 6. CDR3 nucleotides: TGCAGCGTGCGGACAGGGGTTGCCTATGGCTACACCTTC. Its protein is CSVRTGVAYGYTF.

This chain joins TRBV20-1 and TRBJ2-3; the D gene is possibly TRBD2 (6 bases). CDR1 DFQATT and CDR2 SNEGSKA come from the germline V gene (reference sequence). V lost 3 bases to trimming and J lost 9 bases, with 19 bases between them. This CDR3 has 14 residues. The CDR3 protein is CSARPPAPGGTQYF. CDR3 DNA sequence: TGCAGTGCTAGGCCTCCGGCCCCCGGGGGAACGCAGTATTTT.

This clonotype has at least ten counts. The genes are TRBV18 and TRBJ1-1; D gene uncertain. Germline V gene data show CDR1 as KGHSH and CDR2 as LQKENI. The CDR3 is made up of 13 amino acids. V was pared by 2 bases and J by 2 bases, with 6 bases between. Here the CDR3 DNA reads TGTGCCAGCTCACCAAACAGCAACACTGAAGCTTTCTTT. The encoded protein is CASSPNSNTEAFF.

This clonotype was observed many times. The CDR3 loop reads CSAWDRVAFF. CDR3 nucleotide sequence: TGCAGTGCATGGGACAGAGTAGCTTTCTTT. The chain has TRBV20-1 and TRBJ1-1; 7 positions match TRBD1. The CDR3 spans 10 residues. Germline V gene sequence: CDR1 DFQATT, CDR2 SNEGSKA (reference sequence). V was pared by 6 bases and J by 10 bases, with 5 bases of the junction left unmatched.

This clonotype was counted a few times. V and J are TRBV3-1 and TRBJ2-7; TRBD1 matches at 9 bases. CDR3 length equals 17 residues. The germline gives CDR1 LGHDT, CDR2 YNNKEL (reference sequence). V gave up 4 bases and J gave up 5 bases; unmatched junction bases: 15. Written as DNA, the CDR3 is TGTGCCAGCAGCCGGCTTTCAGGCGGGACAGGGTTAGACGAGCAGTACTTC. Its protein is CASSRLSGGTGLDEQYF.

This clonotype was seen ten or more times. The chain combines TRBV5-1 with TRBJ2-7, with 8 bases aligning to TRBD2. The V gene end was trimmed by 3 bases and the J gene end by 0 bases; junction bases not matched to a gene: 8. The germline gives CDR1 SGHRS, CDR2 YFSETQ. This CDR3 contains 16 residues. The CDR3 spells CASSSPESGSSYEQYF. DNA for the CDR3: TGCGCCAGCAGCTCCCCGGAAAGCGGGAGCTCCTACGAGCAGTACTTC.

This clonotype was counted a few times. V is TRBV20-1 and J is TRBJ2-7; D assignment may be TRBD1 or TRBD2 (5 bases each). V dropped 6 bases and J dropped 1 base, with 13 bases sitting between them. Germline V lookup: CDR1 DFQATT, CDR2 SNEGSKA (reference sequence). The length of the CDR3 is 13 residues. This CDR3 is CSAMGVGSYEQYF. The CDR3 coding sequence is TGCAGTGCCATGGGGGTGGGGTCCTACGAGCAGTACTTC.

This clonotype was detected ten times or more. The CDR3, as DNA: TGTGCCAGCAGCCCCCGCCTAGAGCAGCCCCAGCATTTT. This encodes CASSPRLEQPQHF. This chain links TRBV9 with TRBJ1-5; D gene uncertain. The germline V gene encodes CDR1 SGDLS and CDR2 YYNGEE. V dropped 4 bases and J dropped 7 bases, with 12 bases sitting between them. CDR3 size: 13 residues.

A note on this clonotype: A much more abundant neighbour one base away suggests this may be a read error. The V call is TRBV2, the J call TRBJ2-2; no clear D gene. The V gene's germline CDR1 is SNHLY and CDR2 FYNNEI. Trimming pared 6 bases from V and 6 bases from J, leaving 20 bases between. This CDR3 comprises 16 residues. CDR3 residues: CASRQTTLRRPGELFF. In DNA, the CDR3 is TGTGCCAGCAGGCAGACAACGCTTAGACGGCCCGGGGAGCTGTTTTTT.

The chain uses TRBV15 and TRBJ1-5; no clear D gene. Trimming took 0 bases from V and 4 from J, leaving 13 bases between them. Germline CDR1 LNHNV, CDR2 YYDKDF (reference sequence). CDR3 size: 16 residues. For the CDR3, the DNA is TGTGCCACCAGCAGAGATGGGCTAGCGGGGAATCAGCCCCAGCATTTT. It encodes CATSRDGLAGNQPQHF. Drawing the rest from reference TRBV15 and TRBJ1-5, the complete variable domain is DAMVIQNPRYQVTQFGKPVTLSCSQTLNHNVMYWYQQKSSQAPKLLFHYYDKDFNNEADTPDNFQSRRPNTSFCFLDIRSPGLGDTAMYLCATSRDGLAGNQPQHFGDGTRLSIL.